The 12 T cell receptor beta chains reported below all come from one sample, sequenced in a study of regulatory T cells in long-lasting Graves disease. Described time point: newly diagnosed GD, antithyroid drugs for less than 3 months. Extracted RNA from PBMCs served as the source of the TCR library. HTBI primers from iRepertoire and Arm-PCR of CDR3 regions yielded the TCR beta libraries. TCRdb passed the multiplex PCR reads through MiXCR, listing each CDR3 protein once. The data contain about 520,000 distinct CDR3 sequences, about 11% of them singletons. The sample was also linked to a second study, of T cells in Graves' hyperthyroidism and ophthalmopathy.

The material sequenced was peripheral blood mononuclear cells (PBMCs), taken at new diagnosis, from a patient treated with antithyroid drugs. The receptors shown here come from a woman in her 30s with Graves disease.

This clonotype was detected ten times or more. The chain is built from TRBV7-9 and TRBJ1-2; the D gene is possibly TRBD1 (6 bases). The V end was cut by 4 bases, the J end by 6 bases, with 15 bases between. Germline lookup yields CDR1 SEHNR and CDR2 FQNEAQ (reference sequence). The CDR3 spans 14 residues. Written as DNA, the CDR3 is TGTGCCAGCAGCTACAGGGCCTTCCTCGATGGCTACACCTTC. This gives the protein CASSYRAFLDGYTF.

This clonotype was seen only once. The V call is TRBV9, the J call TRBJ2-2, with 11 nucleotides matching TRBD2. Losses at the gene ends were 2 bases for V and 1 base for J; bases not matched to a gene: 1. The CDR3 is 16 amino acids. Germline lookup yields CDR1 SGDLS and CDR2 YYNGEE. CDR3 amino acids: CASSVGTSGNTGELFF. The CDR3 DNA is TGTGCCAGCAGCGTGGGGACTAGCGGGAACACCGGGGAGCTGTTTTTT.

This chain joins TRBV14 and TRBJ2-7, with D uncertain. CDR1 is SGHDN, CDR2 FVKESK, per germline. The CDR3 runs to 13 residues. V was shortened by 3 bases and J by 4 bases, with 10 bases between the two germline ends. CDR3 sequence reads: CASSQFRRYEQYF. DNA of the CDR3: TGTGCCAGCAGCCAGTTCCGGCGTTACGAGCAGTACTTC. Based on the CDR3 plus reference TRBV14 and TRBJ2-7, the full variable domain is EAGVTQFPSHSVIEKGQTVTLRCDPISGHDNLYWYRRVMGKEIKFLLHFVKESKQDESGMPNNRFLAERTGGTYSTLKVQPAELEDSGVYFCASSQFRRYEQYFGPGTRLTVT.

The chain combines TRBV24-1 with TRBJ1-1; TRBD1 is a possible D gene (5 bases). Germline CDR1 and CDR2: KGHDR and SFDVKD. Trimming took 2 bases from V and 1 from J, leaving 13 bases between them. The CDR3 is 16 residues long. For the CDR3, the DNA is TGTGCCACCAGTGATTCCCCAGGGCTGGGGAACACTGAAGCTTTCTTT. Amino acid sequence: CATSDSPGLGNTEAFF.

This clonotype occurred many times. This sequence joins TRBV27 and TRBJ2-3; D is unresolved. The CDR3 covers 15 residues. Germline CDR1 MNHEY, CDR2 SMNVEV (reference sequence). V shed 5 bases and J shed 0 bases, with 12 bases lying between them. The CDR3 loop is CASSPYWASTDTQYF. Here the CDR3 DNA reads TGTGCCAGCAGTCCCTATTGGGCTAGCACAGATACGCAGTATTTT.

This clonotype has at least ten counts. V and J are TRBV2 and TRBJ1-5; D is uncertain. This CDR3 has 12 amino acids. Germline V CDR1 and CDR2: SNHLY, FYNNEI. The ends were cut back, 4 bases at V and 7 bases at J, with 8 bases in the middle. For the CDR3, the DNA is TGTGCCAGCAGTGTTTTGTCCCAGCCCCAGCATTTT. Translated: CASSVLSQPQHF.

This clonotype has ten or more counts. The rearrangement links TRBV30 to TRBJ1-6, with 7 bases aligning to TRBD1. The junction had 6 bases not matched to a gene; V was cut back by 1 base and J by 9 bases. The CDR3 sequence is 14 residues long. CDR1 is GTSNPN and CDR2 is SVGIG in the germline V gene (reference sequence). In DNA, the CDR3 is TGTGCCTGGAGTGCCGACAGGGCTATTTCACCCCTCCACTTT. Its translation is CAWSADRAISPLHF.

This clonotype has a count of ten or more. The chain joins TRBV30 to TRBJ1-3, with unresolved D. Trimming shortened V by 1 base and J by 2 bases, and 6 bases separated the two germline ends. There are 13 residues in the CDR3. Germline loops: CDR1 GTSNPN, CDR2 SVGIG (reference sequence). CDR3 nucleotides: TGTGCCTGGAGTGCCTCGGCTGGAAACACCATATATTTT. Translated: CAWSASAGNTIYF.

A word on this clonotype: Since a much larger clone is just one base distant, this may be a read error. The rearrangement links TRBV5-1 to TRBJ1-2, with D possibly being TRBD1 (6 bases). The CDR3 contains 15 residues. Trimming removed 4 bases at V and 7 bases at J, with 20 bases between. Germline CDR1 is SGHRS and CDR2 is YFSETQ. In DNA, the CDR3 is TGCGCCAGCAGCCCCACCCGGACAGCGAGCTGTGGCTACACCTTC. It is translated as CASSPTRTASCGYTF.

This clonotype was observed at least ten times. The gene calls are TRBV18 and TRBJ2-1, with TRBD1 matching over 7 bases. The trim removed 6 bases at V and 6 bases at J, leaving 14 bases unmatched. Germline lookup yields CDR1 KGHSH and CDR2 LQKENI. The CDR3 runs to 16 residues. The CDR3 DNA sequence: TGTGCCAGCTCGAGCCCAGCCGGGACAGTGCTCAATGAGCAGTTCTTC. Its translation: CASSSPAGTVLNEQFF.

This clonotype was recorded many times. The chain employs TRBV11-3 and TRBJ2-1; D gene unclear. The CDR3 runs to 11 residues. The V and J ends lost 4 bases and 14 bases respectively, with 12 bases between them. Per germline, CDR1 SGHNT and CDR2 YENEEA. CDR3 protein: CASSSGRTEFF. Written as DNA, the CDR3 is TGTGCCAGCAGCTCAGGCCGGACGGAGTTCTTC.

Note on this clonotype: The junction does not match germline at one end; this may be a read error. The chain couples TRBV4-2 to TRBJ2-1; 10 positions agree with TRBD2. The germline V gene has CDR1 LGHNA and CDR2 YNFKEQ. This CDR3 is 16 amino acids long. This chain's CDR3 is CAGRQGAGTSENEQFF. CDR3 DNA: TGTGCCGGCAGACAAGGAGCCGGGACTAGCGAAAATGAGCAGTTCTTC.